The 19 T cell receptor beta chains given below trace back to one sample, sequenced in a study of shared clonotypes between healthy human individuals. Data came from immunoSEQ multiplex PCR; TCRdb stores just in-frame clones and leaves some out. The data show roughly 96,000 clones, about 45% seen once. Sample: PBMCs. All receptors come from a woman in her thirties or forties in good health. Some clones in this sample may be carry-over from other donors' samples.

This clone was counted between two and nine times. The chain has TRBV29-1 and TRBJ1-2; 9 nucleotides line up with TRBD1. The CDR3 extends over 15 amino acids. Germline CDR1 SQVTM, CDR2 ANQGSEA. The V segment lost 6 bases and the J segment 2 bases; nucleotides outside the gene matches: 10. CDR3 DNA: TGCAGCGTCGTACGTTCCGGGACAGGGAACTATGGCTACACCTTC. Translating gives CSVVRSGTGNYGYTF.

J is TRBJ2-7 and V is TRBV13, with a possible D match to TRBD2 (5 bases). Germline CDR1 and CDR2: PRHDT and FYEKMQ (reference sequence). V lost 7 bases and J 1 base, leaving 14 bases between the germline ends. This CDR3 is 14 amino acids long. CDR3 sequence (DNA): TGTGCCAGCAAGAGGGTCGCGGAGTCCTACGAGCAGTACTTC. Translating gives CASKRVAESYEQYF.

This clone was observed many times. The chain couples TRBV30 to TRBJ1-2; D is unresolved. The CDR3 is made up of 12 amino acids. V shed 5 bases and J shed 0 bases, with 7 bases lying between them. CDR1 and CDR2 (germline): GTSNPN, SVGIG (reference sequence). CDR3 protein: CAWAEPNYGYTF. Here the CDR3 DNA reads TGTGCCTGGGCAGAACCTAACTATGGCTACACCTTC.

This clone was found many times. J is TRBJ2-6 and V is TRBV15; the D gene could be TRBD1 or TRBD2 (6 bases each). V was shortened by 9 bases and J by 0 bases, with 15 bases between the two germline ends. The CDR3 is 16 residues long. The germline CDR1 and CDR2 sequences are LNHNV and YYDKDF (reference sequence). CDR3 sequence reads: CATGGTLNSGANVLTF. The CDR3 nucleotides are TGTGCCACTGGCGGGACACTTAACTCTGGGGCCAACGTCCTGACTTTC.

In its sample, this clone was seen many times. V usage is TRBV28 and J usage is TRBJ1-5; no clear D gene. The V gene lost 7 bases and the J gene lost 4 bases, with 11 bases spanning the gap. Per the germline V gene, CDR1 is MDHEN and CDR2 is SYDVKM. The CDR3 is 13 residues long. CDR3 DNA: TGTGCCAGCAACCGTGGGGAGAATCAGCCCCAGCATTTT. It specifies CASNRGENQPQHF.

This clone was counted only a few times. The chain employs TRBV25-1 and TRBJ2-5; 8 nucleotides match TRBD1. The J call could be wrong; TRBJ2-7 is a better fit for the DNA end. Germline V lookup: CDR1 MGHDK, CDR2 SYGVNS. CDR3 length: 15 residues. The DNA for the CDR3 is TGTGCCAGCAGTGAGGGACAGGCGGACTCCTACGAGCAGTACTTC. Its translation: CASSEGQADSYEQYF.

In its sample, this clone was seen once. The CDR3 DNA follows: TGTGCCAGCAGCCCCCTCGGGGGTTCCTACGAGCAGTACTTC. As protein: CASSPLGGSYEQYF. The V and J genes are TRBV11-2 and TRBJ2-7; a possible D gene is TRBD2 (6 bases). Germline CDR1 SGHAT, CDR2 FQNNGV. V lost 5 bases and J 1 base, leaving 12 bases between the germline ends. CDR3 length: 14 residues.

There are many counts of this clone. V and J are TRBV7-2 and TRBJ1-4; D not certain. The CDR3 runs 15 residues. Trimming cost V 3 bases and J 8 bases, with 16 bases left between them. Germline assignment: CDR1 SGHTA and CDR2 FQGNSA. The CDR3 region is CASSFPREVEEKLFF. As DNA, the CDR3 is TGTGCCAGCAGCTTCCCTCGAGAGGTGGAAGAAAAACTGTTTTTT. Full variable domain (outside the CDR3, taken from reference TRBV7-2 and TRBJ1-4): GAGVSQSPSNKVTEKGKDVELRCDPISGHTALYWYRQSLGQGLEFLIYFQGNSAPDKSGLPSDRFSAERTGGSVSTLTIQRTQQEDSAVYLCASSFPREVEEKLFFGSGTQLSVL.

Ten or more counts support this clone. Other DNA sequences in this specimen translate into the identical CDR3. The chain's CDR3 is CASSRDRAKNIQYF. Here the CDR3 DNA reads TGTGCCAGCTCCCGTGACAGGGCGAAAAACATTCAGTACTTC. This chain joins TRBV2 and TRBJ2-4, with TRBD1 matching over 7 bases. V lost 8 bases, J lost 4 bases, and 8 bases stayed unmatched. Germline V gives CDR1 SNHLY, CDR2 FYNNEI. The length of the CDR3 is 14 residues.

This clone was observed a few times. J is TRBJ1-3 and V is TRBV6-6, with no clear D. CDR1 is MNHNY and CDR2 is SVGAGI in the germline V gene (reference sequence). The CDR3 covers 15 residues. Trimming removed 4 bases at V and 0 bases at J, with 10 bases between. The CDR3: CASSFAGDSGNTIYF. The CDR3 DNA reads TGTGCCAGCAGTTTCGCGGGCGACTCTGGAAACACCATATATTTT.

The V and J genes are TRBV7-3 and TRBJ2-5; D unresolved. This CDR3 region has 13 residues. Between the trimmed V and J ends, which lost 2 bases and 4 bases, there was a span of 8 bases. Germline V lookup: CDR1 SGHTA, CDR2 FQGTGA. CDR3 nucleotides: TGTGCCAGCAGCTTAGGGTCGCGAGAGACCCAGTACTTC. This encodes CASSLGSRETQYF.

As to this clone: At one end, the junction sequence differs from germline, possibly due to a read error. CDR3 nucleotides: TGTGCTAGCAGCTTAGGCGGGAGCGGAGGAGATACGCAGTATTTT. It codes for CASSLGGSGGDTQYF. The rearrangement links TRBV7-7 to TRBJ2-3; the match to TRBD2 covers 7 bases. From germline, CDR1 is SSHAT and CDR2 FNYEAQ (reference sequence). This CDR3 is 15 amino acids long.

The chain joins TRBV28 to TRBJ1-4, with 10 bases matching TRBD1. This CDR3 is 16 amino acids long. Germline V gene sequence: CDR1 MDHEN, CDR2 SYDVKM. J was trimmed by 8 bases and V by 1 base; bases with no gene match: 7. CDR3 sequence: CASSLSPGTGEEKLFF. The CDR3 DNA is TGTGCCAGCAGTTTATCCCCCGGGACAGGGGAAGAAAAACTGTTTTTT.

This clone was recorded only once. CDR3 bases: TGTGCCAGCAGCCTCTCAGGGACTAGCGGGAGCGAGACCCAGTACTTC. Translation: CASSLSGTSGSETQYF. This chain links TRBV7-3 with TRBJ2-5; 14 nucleotides agree with TRBD2. Germline CDR1 reads SGHTA; CDR2 reads FQGTGA. CDR3 length: 16 amino acids. V shed 5 bases, J shed 5 bases, and the junction held 7 bases outside the gene matches.

This clone appeared many times. The chain recombines TRBV19 with TRBJ1-1, with a tentative D call TRBD1 (6 bases). Germline V gene sequence: CDR1 LNHDA, CDR2 SQIVND (reference sequence). V lost 4 bases and J 4 bases, leaving 13 bases between the germline ends. The CDR3 is made up of 14 amino acids. The CDR3 DNA sequence: TGTGCCAGTAGTACGGACAGTGGGCGCACTGAAGCTTTCTTT. It specifies CASSTDSGRTEAFF.

This chain joins TRBV7-6 and TRBJ1-6; D remains ambiguous. V was shortened by 0 bases and J by 7 bases, with 13 bases between the two germline ends. This CDR3 has 16 amino acids. The germline V gene has CDR1 SGHVS and CDR2 FNYEAQ. The CDR3 nucleotides are TGTGCCAGCAGCTTAGCCGTCGGCGGTGGGAATTCACCCCTCCACTTT. Translating gives CASSLAVGGGNSPLHF.

In its sample, this clone was seen once. The chain couples TRBV30 to TRBJ1-5; D is possibly TRBD1 (5 bases). V was pared by 1 base and J by 8 bases, with 9 bases between. CDR1 is GTSNPN, CDR2 SVGIG, per germline (reference sequence). This CDR3 region has 12 residues. The CDR3 bases are TGTGCCTGGAGTGGGCAGGGAAAGCCCCAGCATTTT. Translating gives CAWSGQGKPQHF.

This chain uses TRBV30 with TRBJ2-1; 7 nucleotides match TRBD1. The trim removed 2 bases at V and 3 bases at J, leaving 4 bases unmatched. The CDR3 totals 14 residues. Germline V gene lookup returns CDR1 GTSNPN and CDR2 SVGIG (reference sequence). The CDR3: CAWSSTGVYNEQFF. The CDR3, as DNA: TGTGCCTGGAGTAGCACAGGGGTCTACAATGAGCAGTTCTTC.

As concerns this clone: This could be a read error, since a much larger clone is one nucleotide away. V and J are TRBV28 and TRBJ2-5; the match to TRBD1 covers 8 bases. The J call may not be correct, given that the DNA end is closer to TRBJ2-7. Germline V gene lookup returns CDR1 MDHEN and CDR2 SYDVKM. This CDR3 is 16 amino acids long. The chain's CDR3 is CASTPAGTGASYEQYF. Here the CDR3 DNA reads TGTGCCAGCACTCCAGCCGGGACAGGTGCCTCCTACGAGCAGTACTTC.